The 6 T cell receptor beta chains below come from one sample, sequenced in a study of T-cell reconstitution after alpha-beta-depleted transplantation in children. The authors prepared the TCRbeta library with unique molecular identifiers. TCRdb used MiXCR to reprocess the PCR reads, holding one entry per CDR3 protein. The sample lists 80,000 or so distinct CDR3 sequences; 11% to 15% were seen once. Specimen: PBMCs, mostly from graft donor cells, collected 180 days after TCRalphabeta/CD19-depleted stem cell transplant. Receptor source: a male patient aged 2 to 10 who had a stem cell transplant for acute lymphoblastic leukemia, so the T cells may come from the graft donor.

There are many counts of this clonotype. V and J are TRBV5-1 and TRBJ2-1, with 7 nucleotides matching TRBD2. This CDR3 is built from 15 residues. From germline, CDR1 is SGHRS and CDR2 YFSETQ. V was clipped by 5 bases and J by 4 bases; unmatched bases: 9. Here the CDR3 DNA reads TGCGCCAGCAGAGGCTCGGCTAGCGGATACAATGAGCAGTTCTTC. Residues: CASRGSASGYNEQFF.

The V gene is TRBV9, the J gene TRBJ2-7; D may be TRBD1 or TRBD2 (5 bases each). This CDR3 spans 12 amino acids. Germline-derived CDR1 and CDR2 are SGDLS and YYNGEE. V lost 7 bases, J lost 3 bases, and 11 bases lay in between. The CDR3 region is CASQGEGYEQYF. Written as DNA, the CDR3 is TGTGCCAGCCAGGGCGAGGGCTACGAGCAGTACTTC.

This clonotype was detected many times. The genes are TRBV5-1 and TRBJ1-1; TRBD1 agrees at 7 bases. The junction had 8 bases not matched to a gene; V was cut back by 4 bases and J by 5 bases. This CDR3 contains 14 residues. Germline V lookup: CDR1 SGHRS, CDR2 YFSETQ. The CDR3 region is CASSGTRGETEAFF. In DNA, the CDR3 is TGCGCCAGCAGCGGGACCAGGGGGGAGACTGAAGCTTTCTTT.

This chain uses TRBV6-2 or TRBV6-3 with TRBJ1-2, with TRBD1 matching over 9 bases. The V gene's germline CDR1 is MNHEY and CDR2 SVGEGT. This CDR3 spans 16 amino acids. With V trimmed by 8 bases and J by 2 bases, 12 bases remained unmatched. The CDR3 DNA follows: TGTGCCAGCGGACGGGACAGGGAGGCGACAAACTATGGCTACACCTTC. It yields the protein CASGRDREATNYGYTF.

CDR3 bases: TGCGCCAGCAGTCGGGACATCGCCACGAACACTGAAGCTTTCTTT. This gives the protein CASSRDIATNTEAFF. The rearrangement uses TRBV4-1 and TRBJ1-1; D might be TRBD1 (6 bases). V lost 6 bases to trimming and J lost 1 base, with 15 bases between them. The CDR3 loop spans 15 amino acids. Germline lookup yields CDR1 MGHRA and CDR2 YSYEKL.

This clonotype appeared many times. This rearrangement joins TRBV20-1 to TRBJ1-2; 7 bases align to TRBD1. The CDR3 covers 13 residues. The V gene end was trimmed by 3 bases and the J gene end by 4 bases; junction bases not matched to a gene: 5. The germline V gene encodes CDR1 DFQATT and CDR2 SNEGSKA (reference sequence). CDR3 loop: CSARRGHVYGYTF. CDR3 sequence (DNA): TGCAGTGCTAGGAGGGGGCACGTCTATGGCTACACCTTC.